One sample yielded the 9 T cell receptor beta chains listed below, sequenced in a study of Graves' ophthalmopathy and Graves' hyperthyroidism. The sequenced template was RNA, covering the TCR beta CDR3 region. The first round was an RT-PCR with HTBI primers, and the second round was a multiplex PCR. TCRdb fed the multiplex PCR reads into MiXCR, producing one record per CDR3 protein. This table has 220,000 or so distinct CDR3 sequences, 20% to 25% appearing once. Sequencing was carried out using peripheral blood. These TCRs come from a woman in her forties or fifties with Graves' ophthalmopathy.

The sample holds many counts of this clonotype. This clone may be a read error of a much larger clone one base away. The V and J genes are TRBV7-9 and TRBJ1-6, with 8 bases lining up with TRBD1. V lost 4 bases and J lost 6; bases outside the gene matches: 2. The germline V gene has CDR1 SEHNR and CDR2 FQNEAQ (reference sequence). The CDR3 totals 14 residues. The CDR3 nucleotides read TGTGCCAGCAGCTCGACAGGGGCTAATTCACCCCTCCACTTT. It codes for CASSSTGANSPLHF.

This clonotype occurred many times. The chain recombines TRBV5-1 with TRBJ2-5; 7 nucleotides match TRBD1. V shed 0 bases and J 2 bases; nucleotides not matched to a gene: 7. This CDR3 has 16 residues. Germline-derived CDR1 and CDR2 are SGHRS and YFSETQ. In DNA, the CDR3 is TGCGCCAGCAGCTTGGGGAACAGGGGAACACAAGAGACCCAGTACTTC. Amino acid sequence: CASSLGNRGTQETQYF.

V usage is TRBV20-1 and J usage is TRBJ1-6, with a tentative D call TRBD1 (5 bases). Trimming pared 0 bases from V and 6 bases from J, leaving 15 bases between. Looked up from germline, CDR1 is DFQATT and CDR2 is SNEGSKA (reference sequence). The CDR3 contains 16 residues. The CDR3 region is CSARDDLAGFNSPLHF. The CDR3 DNA is TGCAGTGCTAGAGATGATCTGGCAGGGTTTAATTCACCCCTCCACTTT.

The rearrangement uses TRBV12-3 or TRBV12-4 and TRBJ1-1; the D gene is possibly TRBD1 (6 bases). The CDR3 is made up of 12 amino acids. Trimming took 6 bases from V and 5 from J, leaving 10 bases between them. The CDR3 loop is CASSGGRTEAFF. CDR3 nucleotides: TGTGCCAGCAGCGGGGGGCGGACTGAAGCTTTCTTT.

This clonotype was seen only a few times. This chain links TRBV6-1 with TRBJ2-1; the D is unclear. The CDR3 is 12 amino acids. Trimming removed 1 base from V and 6 bases from J, with 4 bases in between. Germline CDR1 MNHNS, CDR2 SASEGT. This CDR3 reads CASSEGLNEQFF. The CDR3 region has the DNA TGTGCCAGCAGTGAAGGGCTCAATGAGCAGTTCTTC.

This clonotype was counted a few times. The chain links TRBV9 to TRBJ2-7, with 7 bases lining up with TRBD2. The CDR3 is 14 amino acids. Trimming took 0 bases from V and 6 from J; bases not matched to a gene: 6. Germline lookup yields CDR1 SGDLS and CDR2 YYNGEE. CDR3 nucleotides: TGTGCCAGCAGCGTAGACGCGGGAGCACTCGAGCAGTACTTC. This translates into CASSVDAGALEQYF.

This chain joins TRBV12-3 or TRBV12-4 and TRBJ2-5, with D possibly being TRBD2 (5 bases). Trimming removed 6 bases from V and 7 bases from J, with 21 bases in between. This CDR3 is built from 15 residues. CDR3 coding DNA: TGTGCCAGCAGCGACGTCCGACCGGGGTCTAGGACCCAGTACTTC. This encodes CASSDVRPGSRTQYF.

The table lists this clonotype with a few counts. The CDR3: CAISRGGGEETQYF. For the CDR3, the DNA is TGTGCCATCAGCCGAGGAGGCGGGGAAGAGACCCAGTACTTC. V is TRBV10-3 and J is TRBJ2-5, with D possibly being TRBD2 (6 bases). Germline V gene lookup returns CDR1 ENHRY and CDR2 SYGVKD. V lost 6 bases, J lost 3 bases, and 14 bases lay in between. There are 14 residues in the CDR3.

This clonotype was detected a few times. This sequence joins TRBV14 and TRBJ2-4; unclear D gene. CDR1 and CDR2 from the germline V gene are SGHDN and FVKESK. The CDR3 runs to 17 residues. Trimming shortened V by 2 bases and J by 4 bases, and 18 bases separated the two germline ends. The CDR3 loop reads CASSQITPGLSKNIQYF. In DNA form, the CDR3 reads TGTGCCAGCAGCCAAATAACCCCGGGTCTTTCTAAAAACATTCAGTACTTC.